These 14 T cell receptor beta chains were sequenced from one sample in a study of T cells after yellow fever vaccination. TCRdb recomputed calls from the 5' RACE reads with MiXCR, one row per CDR3 protein. The profile shows about 260,000 distinct CDR3 sequences, roughly 13% of them singletons. Sample: CD4+ T cells sorted from PBMCs, taken 45 days after the yellow fever booster vaccination. These receptors were obtained from a man aged 30 to 39 who received the YFV17D yellow fever vaccine.

The chain combines TRBV2 with TRBJ2-1, with a weak D call TRBD2 (6 bases). Germline CDR1 SNHLY, CDR2 FYNNEI. The CDR3 runs 13 residues. V lost 7 bases, J lost 0 bases, and 7 bases lay in between. This CDR3 is CASMTSSYNEQFF. CDR3 bases: TGTGCCAGCATGACTAGCTCCTACAATGAGCAGTTCTTC.

This clonotype was recorded a few times. The V call is TRBV20-1, the J call TRBJ2-3, with unresolved D. CDR1 is DFQATT and CDR2 is SNEGSKA in the germline V gene (reference sequence). The CDR3 covers 14 residues. V shed 8 bases and J shed 2 bases, with 17 bases lying between them. The CDR3 bases are TGCAGTTCGGTGGTCCCTCTCAACACAGATACGCAGTATTTT. This encodes CSSVVPLNTDTQYF.

The rearrangement joins TRBV9 to TRBJ2-1, with TRBD2 matching over 7 bases. V lost 1 base and J lost 2; bases outside the gene matches: 3. Germline values: CDR1 SGDLS, CDR2 YYNGEE. The CDR3 contains 15 residues. The CDR3 loop is CASSVTGRTYNEQFF. The CDR3 DNA sequence: TGTGCCAGCAGCGTAACCGGGAGGACCTACAATGAGCAGTTCTTC.

This clonotype was counted a few times. The J gene is TRBJ1-1, the V gene TRBV14, with no clear D. The CDR3 consists of 14 residues. Germline-derived CDR1 and CDR2 are SGHDN and FVKESK. Trimming left V 1 base short and J 4 bases short, with 10 bases between. CDR3 nucleotide sequence: TGTGCCAGCAGCCAAGGAGGGCCGGGCACTGAAGCTTTCTTT. This translates into CASSQGGPGTEAFF.

The V call is TRBV20-1, the J call TRBJ2-1, with D hard to call. CDR3 length equals 11 residues. V lost 6 bases to trimming and J lost 6 bases, with 9 bases between them. Looked up from germline, CDR1 is DFQATT and CDR2 is SNEGSKA (reference sequence). The CDR3 nucleotides are TGCAGTGCGACTCGGCGCAATGAGCAGTTCTTC. Translation: CSATRRNEQFF.

This chain joins TRBV7-2 and TRBJ1-5, with D uncertain. There are 11 residues in the CDR3. Deletions cut 1 base from V and 9 bases from J, with 4 bases between. The germline gives CDR1 SGHTA, CDR2 FQGNSA. The CDR3 DNA is TGTGCCAGCAGCTTAGGGGGGCCCCAGCATTTT. As protein: CASSLGGPQHF.

This clonotype has more than one count but fewer than ten. This chain links TRBV5-1 with TRBJ1-1; 7 nucleotides line up with TRBD1. Trimming removed 4 bases from V and 3 bases from J; junction bases left unmatched: 6. Germline CDR1 is SGHRS and CDR2 is YFSETQ. The CDR3 is made up of 14 amino acids. CDR3 bases: TGCGCCAGCAGCCCACAGGGGTCTTACACTGAAGCTTTCTTT. Translated: CASSPQGSYTEAFF.

The rearrangement uses TRBV11-2 and TRBJ2-7; no firm D call. Germline CDR1 reads SGHAT; CDR2 reads FQNNGV. Trimming pared 5 bases from V and 8 bases from J, leaving 16 bases between. The CDR3 runs 13 residues. The CDR3 is CASSPRAAGQQYF. The CDR3 DNA reads TGTGCCAGCAGCCCCCGCGCGGCAGGACAGCAGTACTTC.

This clonotype has a handful of counts. The rearrangement links TRBV20-1 to TRBJ2-5, with D perhaps matching TRBD1 or TRBD2 (5 bases each). CDR1 DFQATT and CDR2 SNEGSKA come from the germline V gene (reference sequence). Trimming removed 6 bases from V and 7 bases from J, with 18 bases in between. There are 13 residues in the CDR3. In DNA form, the CDR3 reads TGCAGTGCCCAAGGGGAGCCCCGTTGGACCCAGTACTTC. It codes for CSAQGEPRWTQYF.

A few counts support this clonotype. The chain recombines TRBV27 with TRBJ2-5, with 12 bases matching TRBD2. V lost 5 bases, J lost 4 bases, and 5 bases stayed unmatched. The germline V gene has CDR1 MNHEY and CDR2 SMNVEV (reference sequence). This CDR3 is built from 15 residues. Written as DNA, the CDR3 is TGTGCCAGCAGTCTAGCGGGAGGGCCCGTAGAGACCCAGTACTTC. This translates into CASSLAGGPVETQYF.

The chain combines TRBV3-1 with TRBJ2-5; D might be TRBD1 (6 bases). V dropped 4 bases and J dropped 3 bases, with 12 bases sitting between them. This CDR3 spans 14 amino acids. Germline V gene data show CDR1 as LGHDT and CDR2 as YNNKEL (reference sequence). CDR3 in amino acids: CASSPLTGEETQYF. The CDR3 coding sequence is TGTGCCAGCAGCCCCTTGACAGGTGAAGAGACCCAGTACTTC.

V gene TRBV3-1 combines with J gene TRBJ2-1; D call uncertain. The ends were cut back, 8 bases at V and 0 bases at J, with 14 bases in the middle. Germline V gives CDR1 LGHDT, CDR2 YNNKEL (reference sequence). The CDR3 is 15 amino acids. The DNA for the CDR3 is TGTGCCAGCTCTTCCAGGTCGAGCTCCTACAATGAGCAGTTCTTC. It translates to CASSSRSSSYNEQFF.

This clonotype was seen repeatedly, ten times or more. The chain recombines TRBV6-6 with TRBJ1-5; tentative D call: TRBD1 (6 bases). Germline values: CDR1 MNHNY, CDR2 SVGAGI (reference sequence). The CDR3 consists of 12 residues. The germline V and J ends were trimmed by 10 bases and 3 bases, with 10 bases remaining between them. This CDR3 reads CATRQDNQPQHF. In DNA form, the CDR3 reads TGTGCCACCCGACAGGACAATCAGCCCCAGCATTTT.

The rearrangement links TRBV11-2 to TRBJ2-1; D unresolved. Germline-derived CDR1 and CDR2 are SGHAT and FQNNGV. This CDR3 has 14 amino acids. Trimming took 6 bases from V and 6 from J, leaving 15 bases between them. The CDR3 reads CASRTRFLGNEQFF. Here the CDR3 DNA reads TGTGCCAGCAGGACAAGGTTTTTGGGCAATGAGCAGTTCTTC.